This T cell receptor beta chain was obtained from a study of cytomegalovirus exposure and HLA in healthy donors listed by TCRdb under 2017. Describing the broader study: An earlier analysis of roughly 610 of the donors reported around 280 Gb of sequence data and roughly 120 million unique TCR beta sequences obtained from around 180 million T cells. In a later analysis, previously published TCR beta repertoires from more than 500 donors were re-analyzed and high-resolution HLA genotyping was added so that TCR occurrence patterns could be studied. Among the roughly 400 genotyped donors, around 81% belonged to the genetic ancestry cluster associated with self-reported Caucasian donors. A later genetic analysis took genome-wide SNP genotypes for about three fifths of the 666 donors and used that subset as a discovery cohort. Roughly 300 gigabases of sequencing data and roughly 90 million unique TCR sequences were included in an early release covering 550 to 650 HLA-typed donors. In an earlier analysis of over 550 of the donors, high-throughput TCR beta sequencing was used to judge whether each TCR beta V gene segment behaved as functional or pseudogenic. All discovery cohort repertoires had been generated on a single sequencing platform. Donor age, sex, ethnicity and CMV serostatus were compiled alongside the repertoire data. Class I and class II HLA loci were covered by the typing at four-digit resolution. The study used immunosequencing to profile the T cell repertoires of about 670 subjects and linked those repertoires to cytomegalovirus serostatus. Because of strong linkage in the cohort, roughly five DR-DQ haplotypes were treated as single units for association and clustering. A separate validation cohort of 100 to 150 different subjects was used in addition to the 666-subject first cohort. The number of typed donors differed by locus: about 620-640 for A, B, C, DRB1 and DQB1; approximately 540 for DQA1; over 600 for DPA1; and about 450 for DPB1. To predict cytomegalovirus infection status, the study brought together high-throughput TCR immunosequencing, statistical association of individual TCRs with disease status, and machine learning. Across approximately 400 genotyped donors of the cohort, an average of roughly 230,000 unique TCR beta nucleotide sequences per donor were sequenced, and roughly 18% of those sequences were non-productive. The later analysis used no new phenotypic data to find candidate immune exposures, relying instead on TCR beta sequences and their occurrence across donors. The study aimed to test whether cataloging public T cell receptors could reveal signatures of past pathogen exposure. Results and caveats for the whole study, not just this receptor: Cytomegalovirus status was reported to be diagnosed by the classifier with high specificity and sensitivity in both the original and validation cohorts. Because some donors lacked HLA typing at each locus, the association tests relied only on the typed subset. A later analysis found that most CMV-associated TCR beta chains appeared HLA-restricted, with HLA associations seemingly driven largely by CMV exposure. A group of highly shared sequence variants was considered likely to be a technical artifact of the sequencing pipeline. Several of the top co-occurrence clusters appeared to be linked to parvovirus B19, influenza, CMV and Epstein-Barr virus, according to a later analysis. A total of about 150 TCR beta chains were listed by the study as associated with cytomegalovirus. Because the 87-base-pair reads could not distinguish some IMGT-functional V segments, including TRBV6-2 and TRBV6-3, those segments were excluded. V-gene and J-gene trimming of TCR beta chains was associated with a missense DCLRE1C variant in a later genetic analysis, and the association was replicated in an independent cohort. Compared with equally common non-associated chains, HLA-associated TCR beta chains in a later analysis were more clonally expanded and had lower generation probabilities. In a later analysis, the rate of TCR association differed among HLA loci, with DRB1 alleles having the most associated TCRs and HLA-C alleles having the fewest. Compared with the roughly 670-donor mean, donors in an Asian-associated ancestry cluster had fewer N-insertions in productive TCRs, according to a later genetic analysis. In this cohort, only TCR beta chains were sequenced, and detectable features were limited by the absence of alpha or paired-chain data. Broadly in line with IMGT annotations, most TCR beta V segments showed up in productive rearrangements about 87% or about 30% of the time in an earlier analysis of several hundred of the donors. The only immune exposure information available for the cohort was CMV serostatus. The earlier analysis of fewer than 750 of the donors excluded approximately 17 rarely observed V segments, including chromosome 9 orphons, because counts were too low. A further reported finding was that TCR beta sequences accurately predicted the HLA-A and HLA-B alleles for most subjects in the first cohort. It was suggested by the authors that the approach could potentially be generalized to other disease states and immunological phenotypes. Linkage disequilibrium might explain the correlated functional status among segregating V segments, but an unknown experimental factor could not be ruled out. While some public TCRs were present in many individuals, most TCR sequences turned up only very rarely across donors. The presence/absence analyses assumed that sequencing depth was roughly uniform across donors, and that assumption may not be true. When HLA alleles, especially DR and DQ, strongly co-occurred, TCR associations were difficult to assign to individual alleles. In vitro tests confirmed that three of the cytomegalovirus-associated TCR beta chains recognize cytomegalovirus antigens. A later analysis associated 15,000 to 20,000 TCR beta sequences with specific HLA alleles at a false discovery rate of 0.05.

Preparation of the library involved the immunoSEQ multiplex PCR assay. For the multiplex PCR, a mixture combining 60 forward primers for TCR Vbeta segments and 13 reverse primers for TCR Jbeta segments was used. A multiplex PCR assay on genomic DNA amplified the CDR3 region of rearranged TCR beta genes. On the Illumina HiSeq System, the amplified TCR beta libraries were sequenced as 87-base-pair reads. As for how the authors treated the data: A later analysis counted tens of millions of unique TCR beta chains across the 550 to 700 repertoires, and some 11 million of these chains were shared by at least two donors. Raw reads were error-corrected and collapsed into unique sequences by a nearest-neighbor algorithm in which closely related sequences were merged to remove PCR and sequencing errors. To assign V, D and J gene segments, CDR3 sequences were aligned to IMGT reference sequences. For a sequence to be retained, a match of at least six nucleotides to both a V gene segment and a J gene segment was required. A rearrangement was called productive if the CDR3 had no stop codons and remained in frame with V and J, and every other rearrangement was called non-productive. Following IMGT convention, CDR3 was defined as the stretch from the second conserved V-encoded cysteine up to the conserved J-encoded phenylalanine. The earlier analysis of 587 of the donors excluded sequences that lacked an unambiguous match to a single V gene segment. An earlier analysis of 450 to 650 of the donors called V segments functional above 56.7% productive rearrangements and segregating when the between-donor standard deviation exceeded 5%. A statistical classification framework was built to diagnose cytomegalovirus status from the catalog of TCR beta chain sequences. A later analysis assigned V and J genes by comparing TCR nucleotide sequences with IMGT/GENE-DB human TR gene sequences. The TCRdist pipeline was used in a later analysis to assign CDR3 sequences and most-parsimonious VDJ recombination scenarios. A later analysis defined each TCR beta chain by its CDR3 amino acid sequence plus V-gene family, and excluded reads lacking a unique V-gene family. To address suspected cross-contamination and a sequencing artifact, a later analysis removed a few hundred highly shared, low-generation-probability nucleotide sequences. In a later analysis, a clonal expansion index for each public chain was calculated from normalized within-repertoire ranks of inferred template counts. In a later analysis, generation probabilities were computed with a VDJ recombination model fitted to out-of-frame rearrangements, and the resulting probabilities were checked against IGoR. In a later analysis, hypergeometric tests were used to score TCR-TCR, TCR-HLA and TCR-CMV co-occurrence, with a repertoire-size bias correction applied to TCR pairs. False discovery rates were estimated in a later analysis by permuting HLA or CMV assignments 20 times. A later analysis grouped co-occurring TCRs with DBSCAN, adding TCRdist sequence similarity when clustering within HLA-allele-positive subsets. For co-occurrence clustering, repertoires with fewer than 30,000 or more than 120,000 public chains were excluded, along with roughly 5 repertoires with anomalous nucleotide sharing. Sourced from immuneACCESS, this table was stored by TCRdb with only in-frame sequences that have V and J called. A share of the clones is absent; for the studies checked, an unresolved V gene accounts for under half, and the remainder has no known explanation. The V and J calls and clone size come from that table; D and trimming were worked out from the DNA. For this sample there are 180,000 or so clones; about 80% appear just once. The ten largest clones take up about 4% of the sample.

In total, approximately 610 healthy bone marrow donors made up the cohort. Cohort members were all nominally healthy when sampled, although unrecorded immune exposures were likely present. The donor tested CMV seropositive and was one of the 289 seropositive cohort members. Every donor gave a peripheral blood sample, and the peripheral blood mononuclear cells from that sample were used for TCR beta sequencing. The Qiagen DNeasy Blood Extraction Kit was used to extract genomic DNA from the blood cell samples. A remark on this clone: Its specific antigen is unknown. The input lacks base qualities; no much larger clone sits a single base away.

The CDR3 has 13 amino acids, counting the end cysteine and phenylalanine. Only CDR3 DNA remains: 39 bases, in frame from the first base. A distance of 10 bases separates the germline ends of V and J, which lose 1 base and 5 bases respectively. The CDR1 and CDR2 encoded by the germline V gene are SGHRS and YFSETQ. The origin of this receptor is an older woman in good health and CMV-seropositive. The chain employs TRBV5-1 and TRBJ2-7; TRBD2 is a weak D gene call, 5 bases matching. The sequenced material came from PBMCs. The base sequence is TGCGCCAGCAGCTTGATAGCGTCCGACGAGCAGTACTTC. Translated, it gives CASSLIASDEQYF. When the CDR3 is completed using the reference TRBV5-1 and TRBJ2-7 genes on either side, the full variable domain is KAGVTQTPRYLIKTRGQQVTLSCSPISGHRSVSWYQQTPGQGLQFLFEYFSETQRNKGNFPGRFSGRQFSNSRSEMNVSTLELGDSALYLCASSLIASDEQYFGPGTRLTVT.